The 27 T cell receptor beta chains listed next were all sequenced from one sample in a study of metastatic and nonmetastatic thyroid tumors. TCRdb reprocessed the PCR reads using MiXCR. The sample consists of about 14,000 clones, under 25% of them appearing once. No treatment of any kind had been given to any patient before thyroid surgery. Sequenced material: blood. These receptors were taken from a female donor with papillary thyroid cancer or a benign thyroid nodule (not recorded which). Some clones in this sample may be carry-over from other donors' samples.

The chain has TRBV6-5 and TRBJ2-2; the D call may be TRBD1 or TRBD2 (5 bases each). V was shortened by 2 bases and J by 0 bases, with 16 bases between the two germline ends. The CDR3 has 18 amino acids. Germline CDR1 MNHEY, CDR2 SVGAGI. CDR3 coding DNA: TGTGCCAGCAGTTACCCCCCTTTCGGGACCACGAACACCGGGGAGCTGTTTTTT. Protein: CASSYPPFGTTNTGELFF.

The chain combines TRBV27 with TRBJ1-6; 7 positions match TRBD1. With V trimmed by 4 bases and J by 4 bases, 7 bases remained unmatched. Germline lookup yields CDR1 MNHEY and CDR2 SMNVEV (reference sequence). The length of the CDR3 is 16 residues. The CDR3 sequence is CASSSLPGQYNSPLHF. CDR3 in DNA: TGTGCCAGCAGTTCGTTACCGGGACAGTATAATTCACCCCTCCACTTT.

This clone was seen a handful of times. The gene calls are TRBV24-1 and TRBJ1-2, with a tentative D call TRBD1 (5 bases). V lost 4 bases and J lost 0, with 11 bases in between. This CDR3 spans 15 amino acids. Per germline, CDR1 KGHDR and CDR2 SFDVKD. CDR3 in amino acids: CATSDQDTSNYGYTF. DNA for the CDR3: TGTGCCACCAGTGACCAGGACACTTCTAACTATGGCTACACCTTC.

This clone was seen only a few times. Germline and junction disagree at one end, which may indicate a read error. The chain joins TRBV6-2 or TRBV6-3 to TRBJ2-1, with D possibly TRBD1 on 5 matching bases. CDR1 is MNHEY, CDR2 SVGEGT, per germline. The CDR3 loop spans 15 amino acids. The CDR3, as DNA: TGTGCCAGCAGTGAGCAGGGATCCGCCGGGTCTGAGGAGTTCTTC. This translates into CASSEQGSAGSEEFF.

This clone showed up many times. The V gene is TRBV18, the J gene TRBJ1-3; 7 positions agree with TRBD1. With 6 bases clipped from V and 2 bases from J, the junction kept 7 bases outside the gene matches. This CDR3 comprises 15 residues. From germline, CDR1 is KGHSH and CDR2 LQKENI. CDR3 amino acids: CASSRQGSAGNTIYF. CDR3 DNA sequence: TGTGCCAGCTCCCGACAGGGTTCTGCTGGAAACACCATATATTTT.

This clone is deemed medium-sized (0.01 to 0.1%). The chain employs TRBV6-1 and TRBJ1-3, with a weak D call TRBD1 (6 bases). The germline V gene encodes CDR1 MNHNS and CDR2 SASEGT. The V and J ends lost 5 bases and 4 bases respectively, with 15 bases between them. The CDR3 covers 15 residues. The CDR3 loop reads CASSRAGTTGNTIYF. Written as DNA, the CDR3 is TGTGCCAGCAGTCGCGCCGGGACAACAGGAAACACCATATATTTT.

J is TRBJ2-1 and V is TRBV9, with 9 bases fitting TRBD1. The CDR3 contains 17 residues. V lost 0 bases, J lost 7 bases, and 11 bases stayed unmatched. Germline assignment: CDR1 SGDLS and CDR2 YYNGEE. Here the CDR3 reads CASSVGALTGGSNEQFF. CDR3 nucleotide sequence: TGTGCCAGCAGCGTAGGGGCCTTGACAGGGGGGAGTAATGAGCAGTTCTTC.

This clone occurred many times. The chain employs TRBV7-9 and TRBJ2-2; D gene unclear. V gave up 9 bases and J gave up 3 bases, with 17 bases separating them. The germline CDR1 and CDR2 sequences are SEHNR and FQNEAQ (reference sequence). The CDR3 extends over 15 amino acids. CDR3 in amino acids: CARSRLITDTGELFF. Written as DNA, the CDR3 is TGTGCCAGGAGCCGTCTAATAACAGACACCGGGGAGCTGTTTTTT.

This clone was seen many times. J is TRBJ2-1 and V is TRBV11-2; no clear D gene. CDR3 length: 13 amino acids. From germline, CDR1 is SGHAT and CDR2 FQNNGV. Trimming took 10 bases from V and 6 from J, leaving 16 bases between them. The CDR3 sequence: CAIAGPSGNEQFF. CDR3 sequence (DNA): TGTGCCATCGCCGGGCCCTCCGGCAATGAGCAGTTCTTC.

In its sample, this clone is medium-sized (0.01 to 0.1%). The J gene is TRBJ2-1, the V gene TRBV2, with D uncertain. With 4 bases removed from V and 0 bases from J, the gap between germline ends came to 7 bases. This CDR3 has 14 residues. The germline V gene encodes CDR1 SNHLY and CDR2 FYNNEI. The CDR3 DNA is TGTGCCAGCAGTGGGCGCAGCTCCTACAATGAGCAGTTCTTC. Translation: CASSGRSSYNEQFF.

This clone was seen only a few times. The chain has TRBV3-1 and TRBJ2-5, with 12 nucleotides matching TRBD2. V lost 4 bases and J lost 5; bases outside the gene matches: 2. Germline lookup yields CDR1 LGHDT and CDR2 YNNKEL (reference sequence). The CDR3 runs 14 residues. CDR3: CASSRGTSGETQYF. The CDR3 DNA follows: TGTGCCAGCAGCCGAGGGACTAGCGGGGAGACCCAGTACTTC.

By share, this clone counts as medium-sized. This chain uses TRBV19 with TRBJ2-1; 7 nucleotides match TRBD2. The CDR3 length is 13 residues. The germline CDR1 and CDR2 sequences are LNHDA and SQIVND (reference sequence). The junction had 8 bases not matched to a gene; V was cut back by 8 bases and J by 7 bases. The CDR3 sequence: CASARTSENEQFF. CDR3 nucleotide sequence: TGTGCCAGTGCTAGGACTAGTGAGAATGAGCAGTTCTTC.

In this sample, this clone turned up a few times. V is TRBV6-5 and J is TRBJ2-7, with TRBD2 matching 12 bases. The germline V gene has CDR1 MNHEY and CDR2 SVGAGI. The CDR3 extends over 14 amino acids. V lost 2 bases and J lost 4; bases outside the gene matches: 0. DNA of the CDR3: TGTGCCAGCAGTTACGGGACTAGCGGGTACGAGCAGTACTTC. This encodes CASSYGTSGYEQYF.

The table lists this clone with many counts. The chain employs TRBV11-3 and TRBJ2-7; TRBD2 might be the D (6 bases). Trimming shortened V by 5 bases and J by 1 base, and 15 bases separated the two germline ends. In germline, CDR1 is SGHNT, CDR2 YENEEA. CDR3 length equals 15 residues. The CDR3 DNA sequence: TGTGCCAGCAGCCAAGTGGCGGGGATATCCTACGAGCAGTACTTC. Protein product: CASSQVAGISYEQYF.

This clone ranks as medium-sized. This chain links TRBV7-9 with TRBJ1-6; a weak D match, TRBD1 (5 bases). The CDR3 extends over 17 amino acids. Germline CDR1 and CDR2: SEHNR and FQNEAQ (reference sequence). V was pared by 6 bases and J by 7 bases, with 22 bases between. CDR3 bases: TGTGCCAGCAGACTAAGATCCGGGACGGATCTAAATTCACCCCTCCACTTT. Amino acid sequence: CASRLRSGTDLNSPLHF.

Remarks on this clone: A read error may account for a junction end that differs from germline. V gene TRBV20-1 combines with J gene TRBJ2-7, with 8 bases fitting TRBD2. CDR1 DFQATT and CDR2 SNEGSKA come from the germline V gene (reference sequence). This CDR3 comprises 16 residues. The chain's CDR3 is CGARDLWSGSGNEQYF. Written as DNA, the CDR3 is TGCGGTGCTAGAGATCTCTGGAGCGGGAGCGGAAACGAGCAGTACTTC.

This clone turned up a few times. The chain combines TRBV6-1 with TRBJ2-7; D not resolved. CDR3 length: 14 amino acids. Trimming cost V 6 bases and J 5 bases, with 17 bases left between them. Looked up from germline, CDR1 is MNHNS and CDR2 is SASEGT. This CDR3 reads CASRDLEKRNEQYF. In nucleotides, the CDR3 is TGTGCCAGCAGGGACCTTGAGAAGAGGAACGAGCAGTACTTC.

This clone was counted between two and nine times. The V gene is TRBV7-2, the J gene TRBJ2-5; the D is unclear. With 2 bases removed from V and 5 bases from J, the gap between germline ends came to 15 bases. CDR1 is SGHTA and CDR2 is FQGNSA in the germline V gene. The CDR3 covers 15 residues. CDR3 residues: CASSLLVSNVETQYF. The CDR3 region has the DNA TGTGCCAGCAGCTTATTGGTCTCGAACGTGGAGACCCAGTACTTC.

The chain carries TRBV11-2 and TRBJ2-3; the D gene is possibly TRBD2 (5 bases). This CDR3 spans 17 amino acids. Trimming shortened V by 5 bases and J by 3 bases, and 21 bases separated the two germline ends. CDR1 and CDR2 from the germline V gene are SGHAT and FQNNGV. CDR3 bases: TGTGCCAGCAGCCTGATGTTCAGCCTTGGGAGAACAGATACGCAGTATTTT. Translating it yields CASSLMFSLGRTDTQYF.

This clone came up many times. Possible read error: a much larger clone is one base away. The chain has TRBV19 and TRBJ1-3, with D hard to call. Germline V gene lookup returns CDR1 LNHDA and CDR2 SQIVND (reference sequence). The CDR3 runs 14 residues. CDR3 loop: CASSRSTSGSTIYF. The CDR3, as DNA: TGTGCCAGTAGTCGCAGCACCTCTGGAAGCACCATATATTTT. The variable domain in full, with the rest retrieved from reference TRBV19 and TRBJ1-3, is DGGITQSPKYLFRKEGQNVTLSCEQNLNHDAMYWYRQDPGQGLRLIYYSQIVNDFQKGDIAEGYSVSREKKESFPLTVTSAQKNPTAFYLCASSRSTSGSTIYFGEGSWLTVV.

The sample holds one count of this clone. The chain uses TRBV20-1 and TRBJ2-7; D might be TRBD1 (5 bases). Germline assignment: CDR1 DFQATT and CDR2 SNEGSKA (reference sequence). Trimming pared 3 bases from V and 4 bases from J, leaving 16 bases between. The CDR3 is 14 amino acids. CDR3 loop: CSARDAGNLYEQYF. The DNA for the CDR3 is TGCAGTGCTAGGGACGCAGGGAATTTATACGAGCAGTACTTC.

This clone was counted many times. This CDR3 reads CSARAVAGEGNEQFF. CDR3 coding DNA: TGCAGTGCTAGGGCGGTAGCGGGAGAGGGCAATGAGCAGTTCTTC. The chain has TRBV20-1 and TRBJ2-1; 9 nucleotides line up with TRBD2. The CDR3 is 15 amino acids. CDR1 is DFQATT, CDR2 SNEGSKA, per germline (reference sequence). Trimming at V came to 3 bases and at J to 6 bases, leaving 9 bases not matched to a gene.

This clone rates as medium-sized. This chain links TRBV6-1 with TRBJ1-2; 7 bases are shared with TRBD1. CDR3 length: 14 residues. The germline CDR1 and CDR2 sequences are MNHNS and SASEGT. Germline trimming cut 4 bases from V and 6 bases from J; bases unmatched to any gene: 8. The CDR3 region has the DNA TGTGCCAGCAGTGGGGGGGGCAGGGGGAATGGCTACACCTTC. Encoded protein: CASSGGGRGNGYTF.

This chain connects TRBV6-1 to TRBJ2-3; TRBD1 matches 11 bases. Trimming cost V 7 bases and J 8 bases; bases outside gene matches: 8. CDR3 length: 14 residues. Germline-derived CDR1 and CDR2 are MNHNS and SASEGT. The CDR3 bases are TGTGCCAGCACCCCGGGACAGGGGGTTGGTACGCAGTATTTT. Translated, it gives CASTPGQGVGTQYF.

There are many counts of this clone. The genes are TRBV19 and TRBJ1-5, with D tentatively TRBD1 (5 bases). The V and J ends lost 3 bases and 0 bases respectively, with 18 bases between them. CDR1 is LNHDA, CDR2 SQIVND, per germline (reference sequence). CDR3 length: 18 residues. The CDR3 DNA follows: TGTGCCAGTAGTATGGAGGGCCTCCAGGGATATAGCAATCAGCCCCAGCATTTT. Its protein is CASSMEGLQGYSNQPQHF.

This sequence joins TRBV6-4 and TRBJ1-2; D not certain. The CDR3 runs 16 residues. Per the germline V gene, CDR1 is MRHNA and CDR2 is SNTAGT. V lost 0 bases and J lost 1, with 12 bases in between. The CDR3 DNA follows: TGTGCCAGCAGTGACTCCTATTTCCCGAGTAACTATGGCTACACCTTC. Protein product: CASSDSYFPSNYGYTF.

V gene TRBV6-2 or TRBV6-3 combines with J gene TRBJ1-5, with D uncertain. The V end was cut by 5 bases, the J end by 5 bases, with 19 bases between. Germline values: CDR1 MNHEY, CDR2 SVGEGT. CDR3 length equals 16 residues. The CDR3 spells CASSHPPRQRHQPQHF. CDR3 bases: TGTGCCAGCAGTCACCCACCCAGACAAAGACATCAGCCCCAGCATTTT.